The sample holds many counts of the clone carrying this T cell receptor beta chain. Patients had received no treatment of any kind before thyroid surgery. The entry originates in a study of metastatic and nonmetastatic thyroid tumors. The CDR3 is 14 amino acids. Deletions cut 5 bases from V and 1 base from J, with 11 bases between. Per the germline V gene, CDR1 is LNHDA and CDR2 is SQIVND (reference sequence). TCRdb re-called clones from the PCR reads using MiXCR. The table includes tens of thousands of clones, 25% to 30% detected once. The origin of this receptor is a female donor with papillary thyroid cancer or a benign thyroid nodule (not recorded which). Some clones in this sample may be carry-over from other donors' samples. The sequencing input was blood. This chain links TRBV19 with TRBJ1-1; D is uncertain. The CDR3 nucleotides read TGTGCCAGTAGTTCGACGGCGGAGAACACTGAAGCTTTCTTT. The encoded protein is CASSSTAENTEAFF.